The 5 T cell receptor beta chains below come from one sample, sequenced in a study of cytomegalovirus exposure and HLA in healthy donors. The study ran its PCR with 60 Vbeta and 13 Jbeta primers. Profiled with immunoSEQ multiplex PCR; TCRdb holds only in-frame clones, not every one. The ten most abundant clones cover 4% to 5.5% of a sample with approximately 60,000 clones. Sequenced input: PBMCs. Every receptor here comes from a man aged 30 to 39 in good health and CMV-seropositive.

Notes on this clone: At one end, the junction sequence differs from germline, possibly due to a read error. The chain couples TRBV7-9 to TRBJ2-1; possible D gene TRBD2, 6 bases. The CDR3 extends over 15 amino acids. Per germline, CDR1 SEHNR and CDR2 FQNEAQ (reference sequence). The CDR3 is CASSYSGSSDNEQFF. CDR3 nucleotides: TGTGCCAGCAGCTATTCCGGGAGCTCCGACAATGAGCAGTTCTTC.

The gene calls are TRBV18 and TRBJ1-1, with D unresolved. V dropped 6 bases and J dropped 1 base, with 15 bases sitting between them. CDR3 length: 15 amino acids. CDR1 is KGHSH, CDR2 LQKENI, per germline. The CDR3: CASSLEEHPNTEAFF. Written as DNA, the CDR3 is TGTGCCAGCTCCCTCGAGGAACATCCGAACACTGAAGCTTTCTTT.

V and J are TRBV18 and TRBJ1-3, with 11 nucleotides matching TRBD1. Losses at the gene ends were 8 bases for V and 6 bases for J; bases not matched to a gene: 9. Per germline, CDR1 KGHSH and CDR2 LQKENI. The CDR3 totals 15 residues. The CDR3 DNA sequence: TGTGCCAGCCATTTTCCGGGACAGGGGGAAAACACCATATATTTT. This gives the protein CASHFPGQGENTIYF.

The chain recombines TRBV11-2 with TRBJ2-5; possible D gene TRBD2, 7 bases. Trimming cost V 4 bases and J 7 bases, with 19 bases left between them. The germline V gene has CDR1 SGHAT and CDR2 FQNNGV. The CDR3 is 15 amino acids. Written as DNA, the CDR3 is TGTGCCAGCAGCTCCCACGGTGGGGGGGCTGGGACCCAGTACTTC. Protein product: CASSSHGGGAGTQYF.

This rearrangement joins TRBV18 to TRBJ1-2; perhaps TRBD1 as D (6 bases). The germline gives CDR1 KGHSH, CDR2 LQKENI. V dropped 4 bases and J dropped 5 bases, with 29 bases sitting between them. The CDR3 spans 19 residues. Written as DNA, the CDR3 is TGTGCCAGCTCACAGCTTGTACGCGGGGGCGTGACAGCCGATTATGGCTACACCTTC. As protein: CASSQLVRGGVTADYGYTF.